Below are 16 T cell receptor beta chains sequenced from a single sample in a study of shared clonotypes between healthy human individuals. The method was immunoSEQ multiplex PCR; TCRdb's version includes in-frame clones alone and lacks a portion of them. The sample contains fewer than 600,000 clones, 75% to 85% of which appear only once. Specimen: PBMCs. These receptors all come from a woman between 40 and 50 years old in good health. Some clones in this sample may be carry-over from other donors' samples.

This chain links TRBV27 with TRBJ2-1, with TRBD1 matching over 11 bases. The V and J ends lost 1 base and 14 bases, in that order; junction bases with no gene match: 1. The germline V gene has CDR1 MNHEY and CDR2 SMNVEV (reference sequence). The CDR3 has 12 residues. The CDR3 loop reads CASSLLGQGEFF. The CDR3 region has the DNA TGTGCCAGCAGTTTATTGGGACAGGGGGAGTTCTTC.

The V and J genes are TRBV5-4 and TRBJ1-1; 7 bases agree with TRBD1. This CDR3 has 15 residues. V gave up 2 bases and J gave up 3 bases; unmatched junction bases: 7. Germline-derived CDR1 and CDR2 are SGHNT and YYREEE (reference sequence). In nucleotides, the CDR3 is TGTGCCAGCAGCTTAATAGGGGGCTTGGACACTGAAGCTTTCTTT. It codes for CASSLIGGLDTEAFF.

V gene TRBV5-8 combines with J gene TRBJ1-1; D possibly corresponds to TRBD1 (5 bases). The V end lost 2 bases, the J end lost 1 base, and 9 bases lay between the germline ends. This CDR3 is built from 14 residues. Germline V gene sequence: CDR1 SGHTS, CDR2 YDEGEE. The CDR3: CASSLGGANTEAFF. The CDR3 DNA follows: TGTGCCAGCAGCTTAGGTGGGGCGAACACTGAAGCTTTCTTT.

V is TRBV27 and J is TRBJ1-2; 7 nucleotides match TRBD1. The CDR3 covers 15 residues. CDR1 MNHEY and CDR2 SMNVEV come from the germline V gene (reference sequence). V shed 3 bases and J 4 bases; nucleotides not matched to a gene: 8. CDR3 amino acids: CASSFSRGGLYGYTF. The CDR3 DNA sequence: TGTGCCAGCAGTTTTTCCAGGGGGGGACTCTATGGCTACACCTTC.

The gene calls are TRBV28 and TRBJ1-2; D ambiguous. V shed 5 bases and J shed 2 bases, with 9 bases lying between them. Looked up from germline, CDR1 is MDHEN and CDR2 is SYDVKM. The CDR3 has 13 residues. The CDR3 here is CASSPDTNYGYTF. DNA for the CDR3: TGTGCCAGCAGTCCCGACACGAACTATGGCTACACCTTC.

This clone has a handful of counts. The chain combines TRBV5-1 with TRBJ1-1; D gene uncertain. V was clipped by 0 bases and J by 5 bases, with 17 bases between them. The CDR3 contains 16 residues. The germline CDR1 and CDR2 sequences are SGHRS and YFSETQ. The CDR3 DNA is TGCGCCAGCAGCTTGGAGGTGCGGGGTCGGGAGACTGAAGCTTTCTTT. Amino acids: CASSLEVRGRETEAFF.

On this clone itself: A much larger clone is a single base away; this may be a read error. The gene calls are TRBV18 and TRBJ2-2; 7 bases align to TRBD2. The germline V gene has CDR1 KGHSH and CDR2 LQKENI. The CDR3 contains 15 residues. This chain's CDR3 is CASPPSGTNTGELFF. The CDR3 coding sequence is TGTGCCAGCCCACCAAGCGGGACGAACACCGGGGAGCTGTTTTTT.

A remark on this clone: This clone may be a read error of a much larger clone one base away. The rearrangement links TRBV2 to TRBJ2-3, with TRBD2 identical over 7 bases. Trimming removed 6 bases from V and 0 bases from J; junction bases left unmatched: 3. In germline, CDR1 is SNHLY, CDR2 FYNNEI. The CDR3 is made up of 14 amino acids. CDR3: CASRRELSTDTQYF. The DNA for the CDR3 is TGTGCCAGCAGGCGGGAGCTCAGCACAGATACGCAGTATTTT.

This clone has just a few counts. The V gene is TRBV5-6, the J gene TRBJ1-1; weak D call: TRBD1 (5 bases). Germline CDR1 SGHDT, CDR2 YYEEEE. Trimming cost V 3 bases and J 3 bases, with 12 bases left between them. The CDR3 is 14 amino acids. The CDR3 bases are TGTGCCAGCAGCTGGGGGGGACGGGACACTGAAGCTTTCTTT. It yields the protein CASSWGGRDTEAFF.

This chain connects TRBV7-8 to TRBJ2-7, with 7 nucleotides matching TRBD1. Germline lookup yields CDR1 SGHVS and CDR2 FQNEAQ. This CDR3 is built from 15 residues. The trim removed 7 bases at V and 2 bases at J, leaving 11 bases unmatched. DNA of the CDR3: TGTGCCAGCACCTCCTCTGGGACAGCTCCCTACGAGCAGTACTTC. This gives the protein CASTSSGTAPYEQYF.

The V gene is TRBV10-3, the J gene TRBJ2-1, with TRBD2 identical over 8 bases. CDR3 length equals 13 residues. The ends lost 7 bases at V and 6 bases at J; junction bases unmatched: 5. Germline CDR1 and CDR2: ENHRY and SYGVKD. Here the CDR3 reads CAINPSGGNEQFF. In DNA form, the CDR3 reads TGTGCCATCAATCCAAGCGGGGGCAATGAGCAGTTCTTC.

This clone turned up a few times. The identical CDR3 is also encoded by other nucleotide sequences in the sample. The chain combines TRBV6-4 with TRBJ2-2; no clear D gene. With 2 bases removed from V and 3 bases from J, the gap between germline ends came to 4 bases. Germline assignment: CDR1 MRHNA and CDR2 SNTAGT. The CDR3 covers 13 residues. The CDR3 coding sequence is TGTGCCAGCAGTGACCGAGACACCGGGGAGCTGTTTTTT. It specifies CASSDRDTGELFF.

This clone has more than one count but fewer than ten. V and J are TRBV9 and TRBJ1-1; D is ambiguous. The length of the CDR3 is 13 residues. V lost 0 bases and J lost 5, with 8 bases in between. The V gene's germline CDR1 is SGDLS and CDR2 YYNGEE. The CDR3 protein is CASSVGVGTEAFF. CDR3 DNA: TGTGCCAGCAGCGTAGGAGTTGGGACTGAAGCTTTCTTT.

This chain links TRBV6-5 with TRBJ1-5; TRBD1 might be the D (6 bases). V lost 6 bases and J 0 bases, leaving 9 bases between the germline ends. Germline V lookup: CDR1 MNHEY, CDR2 SVGAGI. The CDR3 runs 14 residues. The CDR3 reads CASRRTVSNQPQHF. CDR3 coding DNA: TGTGCCAGCAGACGGACAGTTAGCAATCAGCCCCAGCATTTT.

V and J are TRBV30 and TRBJ2-7, with D unclear. The CDR3 is 12 amino acids. Trimming cost V 0 bases and J 6 bases, with 9 bases left between them. Germline V gives CDR1 GTSNPN, CDR2 SVGIG (reference sequence). Here the CDR3 reads CAWSVFRFEQYF. The CDR3 DNA is TGTGCCTGGAGTGTGTTCAGGTTCGAGCAGTACTTC.

The gene calls are TRBV10-2 and TRBJ1-2; 10 bases match TRBD1. The CDR3 runs 15 residues. Germline CDR1 reads WSHSY; CDR2 reads SAAADI. V trimming: 7 bases; J trimming: 4 bases; junction bases outside the gene matches: 9. In nucleotides, the CDR3 is TGCGCCAGCACCCAAGGACAGGGGGTTGCCTATGGCTACACCTTC. Protein sequence: CASTQGQGVAYGYTF.